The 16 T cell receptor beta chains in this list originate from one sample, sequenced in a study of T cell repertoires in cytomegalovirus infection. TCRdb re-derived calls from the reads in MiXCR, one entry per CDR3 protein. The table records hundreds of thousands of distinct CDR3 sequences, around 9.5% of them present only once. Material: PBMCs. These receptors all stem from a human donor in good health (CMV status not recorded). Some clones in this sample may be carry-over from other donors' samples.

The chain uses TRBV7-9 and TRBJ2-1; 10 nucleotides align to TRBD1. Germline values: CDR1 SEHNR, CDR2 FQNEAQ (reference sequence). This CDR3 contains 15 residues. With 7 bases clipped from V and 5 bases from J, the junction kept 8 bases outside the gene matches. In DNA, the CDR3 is TGTGCCAGCACGCCCGGGACAGGGGTTCACAATGAGCAGTTCTTC. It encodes CASTPGTGVHNEQFF.

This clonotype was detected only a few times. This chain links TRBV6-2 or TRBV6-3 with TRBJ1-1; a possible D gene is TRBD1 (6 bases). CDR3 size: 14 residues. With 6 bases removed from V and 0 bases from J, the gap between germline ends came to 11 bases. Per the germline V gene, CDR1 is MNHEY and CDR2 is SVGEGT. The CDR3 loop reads CASSHRTVNTEAFF. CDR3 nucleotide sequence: TGTGCCAGCAGCCACCGGACAGTGAACACTGAAGCTTTCTTT.

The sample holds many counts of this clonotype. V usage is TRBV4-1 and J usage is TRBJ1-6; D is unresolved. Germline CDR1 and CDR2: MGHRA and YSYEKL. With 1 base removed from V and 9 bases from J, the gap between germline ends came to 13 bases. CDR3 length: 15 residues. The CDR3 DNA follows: TGCGCCAGCAGCCAAGCGGAGGGATTAGGTTCACCCCTCCACTTT. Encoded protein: CASSQAEGLGSPLHF.

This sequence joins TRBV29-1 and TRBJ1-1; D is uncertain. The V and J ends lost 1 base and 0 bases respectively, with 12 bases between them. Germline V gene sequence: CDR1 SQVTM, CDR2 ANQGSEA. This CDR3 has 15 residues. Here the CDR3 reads CSVEVRGNMNTEAFF. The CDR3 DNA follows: TGCAGCGTTGAAGTCCGGGGAAACATGAACACTGAAGCTTTCTTT.

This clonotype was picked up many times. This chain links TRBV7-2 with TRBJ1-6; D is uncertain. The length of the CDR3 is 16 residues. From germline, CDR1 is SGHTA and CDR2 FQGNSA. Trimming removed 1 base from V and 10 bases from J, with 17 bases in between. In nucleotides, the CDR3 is TGTGCCAGCAGCTTAGTCTCCCCCCGGGTGAACTCACCCCTCCACTTT. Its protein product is CASSLVSPRVNSPLHF. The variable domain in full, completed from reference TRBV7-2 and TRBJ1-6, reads GAGVSQSPSNKVTEKGKDVELRCDPISGHTALYWYRQSLGQGLEFLIYFQGNSAPDKSGLPSDRFSAERTGGSVSTLTIQRTQQEDSAVYLCASSLVSPRVNSPLHFGNGTRLTVT.

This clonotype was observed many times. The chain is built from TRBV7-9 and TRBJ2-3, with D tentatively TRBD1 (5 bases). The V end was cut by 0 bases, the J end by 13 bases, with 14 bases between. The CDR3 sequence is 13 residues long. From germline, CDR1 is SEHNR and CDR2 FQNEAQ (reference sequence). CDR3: CASSLALAGNKYF. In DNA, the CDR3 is TGTGCCAGCAGCTTAGCGTTGGCAGGGAATAAGTATTTT.

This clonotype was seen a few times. CDR3 nucleotides: TGTGCCAGCAGTTCCGACAGGCGCCGGACCGGGGAGCTGTTTTTT. Translated, it gives CASSSDRRRTGELFF. This rearrangement joins TRBV28 to TRBJ2-2; weak D call: TRBD1 (6 bases). The CDR3 sequence is 15 residues long. Germline assignment: CDR1 MDHEN and CDR2 SYDVKM. Trimming cost V 4 bases and J 5 bases, with 14 bases left between them.

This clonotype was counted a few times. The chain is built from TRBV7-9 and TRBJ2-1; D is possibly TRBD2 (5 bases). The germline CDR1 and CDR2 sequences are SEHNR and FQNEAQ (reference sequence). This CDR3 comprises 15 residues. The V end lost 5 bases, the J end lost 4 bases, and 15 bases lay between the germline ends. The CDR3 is CASSPVTKKYNEQFF. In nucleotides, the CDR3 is TGTGCCAGCAGCCCTGTGACTAAAAAGTACAATGAGCAGTTCTTC.

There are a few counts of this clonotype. CDR3 amino acids: CASSLSQGGRNTIYF. The CDR3, as DNA: TGTGCCAGCAGTTTATCACAGGGGGGAAGAAACACCATATATTTT. The rearrangement links TRBV28 to TRBJ1-3; 8 bases fit TRBD1. The CDR3 consists of 15 residues. The trim removed 1 base at V and 5 bases at J, leaving 4 bases unmatched. From germline, CDR1 is MDHEN and CDR2 SYDVKM.

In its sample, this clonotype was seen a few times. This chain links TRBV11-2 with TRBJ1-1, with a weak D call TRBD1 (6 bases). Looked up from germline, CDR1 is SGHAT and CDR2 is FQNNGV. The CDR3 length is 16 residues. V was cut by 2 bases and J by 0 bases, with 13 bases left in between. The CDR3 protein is CASSLLLGTLNTEAFF. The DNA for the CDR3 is TGTGCCAGCAGCTTACTTTTGGGGACACTGAACACTGAAGCTTTCTTT. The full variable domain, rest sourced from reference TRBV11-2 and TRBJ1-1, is EAGVAQSPRYKIIEKRQSVAFWCNPISGHATLYWYQQILGQGPKLLIQFQNNGVVDDSQLPKDRFSAERLKGVDSTLKIQPAKLEDSAVYLCASSLLLGTLNTEAFFGQGTRLTVV.

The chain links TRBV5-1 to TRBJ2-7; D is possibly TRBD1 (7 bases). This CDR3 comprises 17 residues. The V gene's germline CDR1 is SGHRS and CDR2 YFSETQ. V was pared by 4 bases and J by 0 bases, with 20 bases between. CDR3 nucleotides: TGCGCCAGCAGCGCCGGGACAGAGGGACTCCGCTCCTACGAGCAGTACTTC. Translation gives CASSAGTEGLRSYEQYF.

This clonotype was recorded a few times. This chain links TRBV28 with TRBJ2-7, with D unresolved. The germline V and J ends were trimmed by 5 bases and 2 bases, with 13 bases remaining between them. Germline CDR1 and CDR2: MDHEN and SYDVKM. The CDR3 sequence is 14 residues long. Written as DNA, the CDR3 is TGTGCCAGCAGTACAGCTTCACCCCCCTACGAGCAGTACTTC. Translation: CASSTASPPYEQYF.

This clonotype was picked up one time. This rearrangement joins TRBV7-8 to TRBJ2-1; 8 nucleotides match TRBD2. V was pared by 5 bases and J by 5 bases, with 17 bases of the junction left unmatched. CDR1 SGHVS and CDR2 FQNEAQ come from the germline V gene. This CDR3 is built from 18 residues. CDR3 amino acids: CASSPRGGGAFLHNEQFF. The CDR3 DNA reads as TGTGCCAGCAGCCCCCGGGGGGGGGGGGCCTTTCTCCACAATGAGCAGTTCTTC.

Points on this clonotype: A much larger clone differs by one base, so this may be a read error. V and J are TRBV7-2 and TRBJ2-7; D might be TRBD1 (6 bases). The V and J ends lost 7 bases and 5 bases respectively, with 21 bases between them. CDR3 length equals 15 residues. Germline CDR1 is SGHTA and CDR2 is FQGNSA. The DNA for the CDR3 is TGTGCCAGCACCCTAGGGTTAGGGGGTACCGACGAGCAGTACTTC. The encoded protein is CASTLGLGGTDEQYF.

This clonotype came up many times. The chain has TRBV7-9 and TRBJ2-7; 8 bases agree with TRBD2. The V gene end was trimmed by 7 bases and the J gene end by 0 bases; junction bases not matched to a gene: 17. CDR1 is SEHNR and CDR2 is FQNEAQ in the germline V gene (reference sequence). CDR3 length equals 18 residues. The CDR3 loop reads CASNPAGAGAPSSYEQYF. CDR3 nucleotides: TGTGCCAGCAACCCGGCGGGAGCGGGAGCCCCTAGCTCCTACGAGCAGTACTTC.

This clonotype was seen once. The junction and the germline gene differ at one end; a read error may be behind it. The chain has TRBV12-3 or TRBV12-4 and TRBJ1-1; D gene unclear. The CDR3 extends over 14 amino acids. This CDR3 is CANSAPPGYGEAFF. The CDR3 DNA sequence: TGTGCCAACAGTGCACCACCGGGATACGGTGAAGCTTTCTTT.